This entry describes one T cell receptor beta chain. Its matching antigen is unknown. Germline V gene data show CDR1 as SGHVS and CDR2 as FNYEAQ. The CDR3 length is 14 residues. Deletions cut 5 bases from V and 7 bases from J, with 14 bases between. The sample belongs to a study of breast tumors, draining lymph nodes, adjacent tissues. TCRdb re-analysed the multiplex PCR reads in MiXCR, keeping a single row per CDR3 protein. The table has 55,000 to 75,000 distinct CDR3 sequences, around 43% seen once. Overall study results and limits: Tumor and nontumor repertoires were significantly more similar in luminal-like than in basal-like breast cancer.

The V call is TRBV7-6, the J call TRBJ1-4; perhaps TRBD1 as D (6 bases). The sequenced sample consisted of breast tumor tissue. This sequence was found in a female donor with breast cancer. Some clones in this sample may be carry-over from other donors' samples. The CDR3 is CASSVGGPSEKLFF. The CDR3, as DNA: TGTGCCAGCAGCGTGGGGGGGCCGAGTGAAAAACTGTTTTTT. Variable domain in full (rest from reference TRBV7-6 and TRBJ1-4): GAGVSQSPRYKVTKRGQDVALRCDPISGHVSLYWYRQALGQGPEFLTYFNYEAQQDKSGLPNDRFSAERPEGSISTLTIQRTEQRDSAMYRCASSVGGPSEKLFFGSGTQLSVL.